Listed here is a single T cell receptor (beta chain). It has no known antigen specificity. Within one base of it there is no much larger clone, and no base qualities were kept. The sample's time point label, in plain terms: roughly 25 months on ibrutinib. Roughly 1.8 micrograms of genomic DNA were extracted from cryopreserved PBMCs for TCR beta library preparation. Longitudinal blood samples from CLL patients receiving ibrutinib monotherapy were subjected to high-throughput TCR beta sequencing. The patients were enrolled in a single-center, open-label phase 2 trial of ibrutinib monotherapy. The data are from a study of cytotoxic CD8 clonotypes in ibrutinib-treated CLL (TCRdb year 2021). Study-level background: The cohort included some 14 treatment-naive and eleven to twelve relapsed/refractory patients; about 18 were IGHV unmutated. Partial responses were observed in roughly 24 patients and complete responses in 2; after a median follow-up of around 68 months, remission was maintained in roughly 14 patients and progression was observed in roughly twelve. Samples at response were collected after a median of about 13 months of treatment, with a range of about 6 to 40 months. An average of around 260,000 productive templates and approximately 90,000 productive rearrangements was obtained per sample. Longitudinal samples were available for about 30% of the 86 trial participants. Cryopreserved peripheral blood mononuclear cells were obtained before treatment, at response, and at either sustained remission or disease progression. Every remission and progressive disease sample was obtained while ibrutinib was still being received by the patients.

Study-level results and caveats: Public clonotypes were rare and either shrank or stayed stable during treatment, and the rise in clonality at ibrutinib response reflected expansion of private clonotypes. Sustained-remission and progressing patients did not have matched sampling times, and lymph node repertoires were not examined. An increase in clonality was observed at ibrutinib response, with clonality remaining stable during sustained remission and falling back toward baseline at progression. At baseline, clonality was higher than in age-matched healthy donors and showed a strong correlation with circulating CD8+ T-cell counts.

On a MiSeq, deep resolution sequencing aimed for a depth between 1 in 1 million and 1 in 200,000 T cells, with each clonotype covered approximately 9.8x on average. The immunoSEQ hsTCRB Kit was used to generate the TCR beta libraries. Processing in the source paper ran as follows. Data were analyzed with ImmunoSEQ Data Assistant and ImmunoSEQ Analyzer, with V, D and J genes assigned per IMGT definitions. Clonality, with values ranging from 0 to 1, was calculated as one minus the normalized Shannon entropy of productive rearrangement frequencies. Only overrepresented clonotypes making up at least 0.05% of the repertoire of each patient were included in the public clonotype analysis. Some 13 repertoires from age-matched healthy donors, obtained from immuneACCESS, served as clonality controls. Entries here come from immuneACCESS through TCRdb and include only in-frame sequences with V and J called. Some clones fail to appear in such tables; in the studies checked, an unresolved V gene covers under half of the shortfall, and the cause of the remainder is unknown. The DNA gave D and trimming, while V, J and clone size come from that table. In all, the sample holds some 130,000 clones, and approximately 83% of those were seen once. Approximately 2% of the sample goes to the ten largest clones.

The junction carries 8 bases between V and J, which are trimmed by 3 bases and 7 bases respectively. Sequences LGHNA (CDR1) and YSLEER (CDR2) are obtained from the germline V gene. CDR3 length: 12 amino acids, cysteine to phenylalanine. The read is trimmed to its CDR3 DNA, 36 bases read in frame from base 1. This sequence uses TRBV4-3 and TRBJ2-3; no D gene call is confident. Sample: PBMCs, taken after 24 months of ibrutinib treatment. This TCR derives from a human donor with chronic lymphocytic leukemia. The encoded CDR3 is CASSHSRNTQYF. The sequenced DNA is TGCGCCAGCAGCCATTCCCGAAATACGCAGTATTTT.